A single sample gave rise to the 27 T cell receptor beta chains below, sequenced in a study of T cell changes during pregnancy in multiple sclerosis. Generated by immunoSEQ multiplex PCR, the TCRdb table keeps only in-frame clones and is missing some. The data hold about 41,000 clones, with more than 85% observed a single time. Sequencing used CD8+ T cells from peripheral blood mononuclear cells, obtained in the third trimester of pregnancy. The origin of the receptors is a female donor with multiple sclerosis, enrolled in a pregnancy study.

V is TRBV7-8 and J is TRBJ2-2, with no clear D. Germline V gene lookup returns CDR1 SGHVS and CDR2 FQNEAQ. This CDR3 is built from 15 residues. V lost 2 bases and J lost 3, with 10 bases in between. The CDR3 sequence: CASSLSREYTGELFF. In nucleotides, the CDR3 is TGTGCCAGCAGCTTAAGCCGAGAATACACCGGGGAGCTGTTTTTT.

The CDR3 sequence is CASSGRGWEPYEQYF. Written as DNA, the CDR3 is TGTGCCAGCAGTGGCCGGGGATGGGAGCCCTACGAGCAGTACTTC. V usage is TRBV25-1 and J usage is TRBJ2-7, with a tentative D call TRBD2 (5 bases). This CDR3 has 15 amino acids. Deletions cut 4 bases from V and 2 bases from J, with 15 bases between. Germline V gene sequence: CDR1 MGHDK, CDR2 SYGVNS.

In its sample, this clone was seen a few times. As DNA, the CDR3 is TGTGCCAGCTGGTCAGGGAATTACACCGGGGAGCTGTTTTTT. It encodes CASWSGNYTGELFF. The chain recombines TRBV7-9 with TRBJ2-2; TRBD1 might be the D (5 bases). Germline V gives CDR1 SEHNR, CDR2 FQNEAQ (reference sequence). This CDR3 is 14 amino acids long. The V end lost 8 bases, the J end lost 3 bases, and 13 bases lay between the germline ends.

In its sample, this clone was seen a few times. This chain connects TRBV27 to TRBJ2-1, with 7 bases fitting TRBD2. Germline loops: CDR1 MNHEY, CDR2 SMNVEV (reference sequence). This CDR3 comprises 15 residues. After removal of 5 bases from V and 3 bases from J, the junction contained 7 bases not matched to a gene. The CDR3 DNA is TGTGCCAGCAGTGGGGAGCGGGACTTCTACAATGAGCAGTTCTTC. It encodes CASSGERDFYNEQFF.

This chain connects TRBV4-1 to TRBJ2-5; the match to TRBD2 covers 8 bases. This CDR3 is 15 amino acids long. Germline CDR1 is MGHRA and CDR2 is YSYEKL. Trimming removed 0 bases from V and 9 bases from J; junction bases left unmatched: 9. CDR3 amino acids: CASSQEAGDPRAQYF. CDR3 nucleotide sequence: TGCGCCAGCAGCCAAGAAGCGGGGGACCCTCGGGCCCAGTACTTC.

The table lists this clone with a few counts. The CDR3, as DNA: TGTGCCAGCCAAGACAGGGCCGATGAAAAACTGTTTTTT. Residues: CASQDRADEKLFF. The gene calls are TRBV7-9 and TRBJ1-4; 7 bases fit TRBD1. V shed 8 bases and J 6 bases; nucleotides not matched to a gene: 6. This CDR3 has 13 residues. Germline lookup yields CDR1 SEHNR and CDR2 FQNEAQ (reference sequence).

This chain links TRBV7-8 with TRBJ1-2; the match to TRBD1 covers 7 bases. Germline lookup yields CDR1 SGHVS and CDR2 FQNEAQ. The junction had 8 bases not matched to a gene; V was cut back by 2 bases and J by 5 bases. This CDR3 contains 15 residues. CDR3 residues: CASSLRPGQPYGYTF. DNA for the CDR3: TGTGCCAGCAGCTTACGACCGGGACAGCCTTATGGCTACACCTTC. Variable domain in full (rest from reference TRBV7-8 and TRBJ1-2): GAGVSQSPRYKVAKRGQDVALRCDPISGHVSLFWYQQALGQGPEFLTYFQNEAQLDKSGLPSDRFFAERPEGSVSTLKIQRTQQEDSAVYLCASSLRPGQPYGYTFGSGTRLTVV.

The rearrangement joins TRBV28 to TRBJ2-3; D gene unclear. Germline V lookup: CDR1 MDHEN, CDR2 SYDVKM. V gave up 4 bases and J gave up 5 bases, with 7 bases separating them. The CDR3 has 12 residues. This CDR3 reads CASSSVVDTQYF. Here the CDR3 DNA reads TGTGCCAGCAGTTCGGTGGTAGATACGCAGTATTTT.

The rearrangement joins TRBV28 to TRBJ2-1; 11 bases align to TRBD2. This CDR3 region has 15 residues. The J segment lost 4 bases and the V segment lost 4 bases, leaving 3 bases of the junction unmatched. Germline lookup yields CDR1 MDHEN and CDR2 SYDVKM. CDR3 region: CASSSGLAVYNEQFF. The CDR3 nucleotides are TGTGCCAGCAGTTCGGGACTAGCGGTTTACAATGAGCAGTTCTTC.

This chain uses TRBV28 with TRBJ2-1; TRBD2 matches at 7 bases. The V gene end was trimmed by 6 bases and the J gene end by 7 bases; junction bases not matched to a gene: 9. Germline values: CDR1 MDHEN, CDR2 SYDVKM. This CDR3 contains 14 residues. CDR3 loop: CASRPGLIGNEQFF. The CDR3 DNA sequence: TGTGCCAGCAGACCGGGACTAATTGGAAATGAGCAGTTCTTC. The full variable domain, in which reference TRBV28 and TRBJ2-1 provide the parts outside the CDR3, is DVKVTQSSRYLVKRTGEKVFLECVQDMDHENMFWYRQDPGLGLRLIYFSYDVKMKEKGDIPEGYSVSREKKERFSLILESASTNQTSMYLCASRPGLIGNEQFFGPGTRLTVL.

The rearrangement joins TRBV27 to TRBJ2-2; no clear D gene. CDR3 length equals 13 residues. Trimming left V 9 bases short and J 1 base short, with 9 bases between. The germline CDR1 and CDR2 sequences are MNHEY and SMNVEV (reference sequence). Written as DNA, the CDR3 is TGTGCCAGTACTACTAAGAACACCGGGGAGCTGTTTTTT. It yields the protein CASTTKNTGELFF.

The chain's CDR3 is CASSLDRAGTEAFF. The CDR3 DNA is TGTGCCAGCAGCTTAGACAGGGCCGGGACTGAAGCTTTCTTT. This chain joins TRBV11-3 and TRBJ1-1; a possible D gene is TRBD1 (5 bases). Looked up from germline, CDR1 is SGHNT and CDR2 is YENEEA. The CDR3 runs 14 residues. Trimming stripped 0 bases from V and 5 bases from J, with 10 bases between.

The J gene is TRBJ1-1, the V gene TRBV7-9; tentatively, D is TRBD1 (5 bases). CDR3 length equals 15 residues. The V end lost 2 bases, the J end lost 0 bases, and 10 bases lay between the germline ends. The V gene's germline CDR1 is SEHNR and CDR2 FQNEAQ (reference sequence). The CDR3 sequence: CASSLRQGLNTEAFF. The CDR3 DNA reads as TGTGCCAGCAGCTTAAGGCAGGGATTGAACACTGAAGCTTTCTTT.

The rearrangement links TRBV30 to TRBJ2-1, with D uncertain. The CDR3 is 12 residues long. Per germline, CDR1 GTSNPN and CDR2 SVGIG (reference sequence). V was cut by 2 bases and J by 2 bases, with 4 bases left in between. The CDR3 sequence: CAWSPTYNEQFF. CDR3 sequence (DNA): TGTGCCTGGAGTCCCACCTACAATGAGCAGTTCTTC.

CDR3 region: CASSVDSYSGNTIYF. DNA of the CDR3: TGTGCCAGCAGCGTAGACAGCTACTCTGGAAACACCATATATTTT. The rearrangement links TRBV9 to TRBJ1-3; no definite D call. V was pared by 0 bases and J by 0 bases, with 7 bases between. The germline V gene encodes CDR1 SGDLS and CDR2 YYNGEE. The CDR3 length is 15 residues.

Written as DNA, the CDR3 is TGTGCCAGTAGTATAAGACAGGGGTTTCGCACTGAAGCTTTCTTT. Translated: CASSIRQGFRTEAFF. The chain uses TRBV19 and TRBJ1-1; 8 bases agree with TRBD1. The CDR3 is 15 residues long. The J segment lost 4 bases and the V segment lost 2 bases, leaving 6 bases of the junction unmatched. Looked up from germline, CDR1 is LNHDA and CDR2 is SQIVND (reference sequence).

The V gene is TRBV15, the J gene TRBJ2-1; D remains unclear. V shed 8 bases and J shed 4 bases, with 12 bases lying between them. This CDR3 has 13 residues. Germline CDR1 and CDR2: LNHNV and YYDKDF (reference sequence). This chain's CDR3 is CATSLLDYNEQFF. The CDR3 bases are TGTGCCACCTCCCTCTTAGATTACAATGAGCAGTTCTTC. The variable domain in full, with the rest retrieved from reference TRBV15 and TRBJ2-1, is DAMVIQNPRYQVTQFGKPVTLSCSQTLNHNVMYWYQQKSSQAPKLLFHYYDKDFNNEADTPDNFQSRRPNTSFCFLDIRSPGLGDTAMYLCATSLLDYNEQFFGPGTRLTVL.

The chain carries TRBV5-1 and TRBJ1-1; 8 bases agree with TRBD1. CDR3 length: 15 residues. Germline trimming cut 4 bases from V and 3 bases from J; bases unmatched to any gene: 8. Per the germline V gene, CDR1 is SGHRS and CDR2 is YFSETQ. The CDR3 region is CASSPLTGVDTEAFF. CDR3 sequence (DNA): TGCGCCAGCAGCCCCTTGACAGGGGTGGACACTGAAGCTTTCTTT.

This sequence joins TRBV10-3 and TRBJ2-5; D is unresolved. This CDR3 has 13 residues. Trimming took 7 bases from V and 5 from J, leaving 14 bases between them. Germline V gives CDR1 ENHRY, CDR2 SYGVKD. Here the CDR3 reads CAIMSEERETQYF. The CDR3 DNA reads TGTGCCATCATGAGCGAGGAAAGGGAGACCCAGTACTTC.

J is TRBJ2-7 and V is TRBV5-6, with a weak D call TRBD2 (5 bases). Germline CDR1 is SGHDT and CDR2 is YYEEEE. This CDR3 contains 13 residues. Trimming removed 3 bases at V and 3 bases at J, with 10 bases between. As DNA, the CDR3 is TGTGCCAGCAGCTGGGATCGGGACTACGAGCAGTACTTC. Translation: CASSWDRDYEQYF.

This chain connects TRBV19 to TRBJ1-5; 8 bases map to TRBD1. Germline CDR1 LNHDA, CDR2 SQIVND (reference sequence). This CDR3 contains 18 residues. V gave up 1 base and J gave up 0 bases; unmatched junction bases: 8. Written as DNA, the CDR3 is TGTGCCAGTAGTATAGGACCCTCCGACAGGGGTAGCAATCAGCCCCAGCATTTT. Translation gives CASSIGPSDRGSNQPQHF.

The gene calls are TRBV5-6 and TRBJ1-3; D might be TRBD1 (6 bases). There are 18 residues in the CDR3. CDR1 and CDR2 from the germline V gene are SGHDT and YYEEEE. Trimming stripped 0 bases from V and 0 bases from J, with 16 bases between. CDR3 sequence (DNA): TGTGCCAGCAGCTTGGACGGGCAGGGGATGGGCTCTGGAAACACCATATATTTT. It codes for CASSLDGQGMGSGNTIYF.

The V gene is TRBV7-6, the J gene TRBJ2-3, with a possible D match to TRBD2 (6 bases). The CDR3 consists of 18 residues. CDR1 is SGHVS, CDR2 FNYEAQ, per germline. V shed 1 base and J shed 2 bases, with 19 bases lying between them. The CDR3 reads CASSLGLLGGKDTDTQYF. The CDR3 bases are TGTGCCAGCAGCTTAGGTCTTCTTGGAGGGAAAGACACAGATACGCAGTATTTT.

The rearrangement links TRBV19 to TRBJ1-1; D ambiguous. Per germline, CDR1 LNHDA and CDR2 SQIVND (reference sequence). V was pared by 1 base and J by 2 bases, with 5 bases between. There are 13 residues in the CDR3. The CDR3 protein is CASSIGGNTEAFF. DNA for the CDR3: TGTGCCAGTAGTATAGGCGGCAACACTGAAGCTTTCTTT.

The J gene is TRBJ1-2, the V gene TRBV4-1, with 8 bases matching TRBD1. The CDR3 is 15 residues long. The V gene end was trimmed by 1 base and the J gene end by 9 bases; junction bases not matched to a gene: 10. The germline V gene encodes CDR1 MGHRA and CDR2 YSYEKL. The CDR3 bases are TGCGCCAGCAGCCAAGGGGACAGGACGGTTTTTAGCTACACCTTC. It codes for CASSQGDRTVFSYTF.

The chain is built from TRBV27 and TRBJ2-1; D unclear. CDR3 length: 16 residues. Trimming removed 2 bases at V and 0 bases at J, with 11 bases between. Germline lookup yields CDR1 MNHEY and CDR2 SMNVEV (reference sequence). The CDR3 here is CASSLGPGSSYNEQFF. CDR3 in DNA: TGTGCCAGCAGTTTAGGCCCGGGTTCCTCCTACAATGAGCAGTTCTTC.

The chain combines TRBV11-2 with TRBJ2-1; TRBD2 aligns across 16 bases. CDR3 size: 18 residues. Germline CDR1 and CDR2: SGHAT and FQNNGV. V was pared by 0 bases and J by 4 bases, with 3 bases of the junction left unmatched. This CDR3 is CASSLDVGLAGGYNEQFF. CDR3 coding DNA: TGTGCCAGCAGCTTAGATGTGGGACTAGCGGGAGGGTACAATGAGCAGTTCTTC.